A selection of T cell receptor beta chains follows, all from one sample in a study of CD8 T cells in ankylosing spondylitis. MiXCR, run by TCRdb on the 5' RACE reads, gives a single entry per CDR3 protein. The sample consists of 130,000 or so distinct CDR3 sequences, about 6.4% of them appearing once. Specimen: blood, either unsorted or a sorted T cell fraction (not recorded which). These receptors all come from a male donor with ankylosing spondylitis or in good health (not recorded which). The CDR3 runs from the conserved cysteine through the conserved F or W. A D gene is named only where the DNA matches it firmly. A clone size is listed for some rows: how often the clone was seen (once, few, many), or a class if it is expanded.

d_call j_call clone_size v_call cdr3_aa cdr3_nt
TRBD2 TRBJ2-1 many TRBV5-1 CASRDISGSEKQFF TGCGCCAGCCGCGATATTAGCGGGAGTGAGAAGCAGTTCTTC
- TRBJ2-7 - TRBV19 CASSILGYEQYF TGTGCCAGTAGTATTTTGGGGTACGAGCAGTACTTC
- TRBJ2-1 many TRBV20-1 CSAREGNEQFF TGCAGTGCTAGAGAAGGGAATGAGCAGTTCTTC
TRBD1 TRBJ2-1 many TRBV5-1 CASRQGASNEQFF TGCGCCAGCAGGCAGGGGGCTTCCAATGAGCAGTTCTTC
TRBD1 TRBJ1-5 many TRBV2 CASREDRGPNQPQHF TGTGCCAGCAGAGAAGACAGGGGGCCCAATCAGCCCCAGCATTTT
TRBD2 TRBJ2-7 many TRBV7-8 CASSHLAGDYEQYF TGTGCCAGCAGCCACCTAGCGGGGGACTACGAGCAGTACTTC
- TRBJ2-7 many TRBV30 CAWSTQGVWEQYF TGTGCCTGGAGCACTCAAGGGGTGTGGGAGCAGTACTTC
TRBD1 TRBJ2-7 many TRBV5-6 CASSFDRAGSYEQYF TGTGCCAGCAGCTTTGACAGGGCAGGGTCCTACGAGCAGTACTTC
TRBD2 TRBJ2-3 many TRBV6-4 CASSDSETSGSDTQYF TGTGCCAGCAGTGACTCAGAGACTAGCGGGAGTGATACGCAGTATTTT
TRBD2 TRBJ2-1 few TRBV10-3 CAISDGGLVYLVNEQFF TGTGCCATCAGTGACGGCGGACTAGTATACCTTGTGAATGAGCAGTTCTTC
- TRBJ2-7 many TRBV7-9 CASSGTESSYEQYF TGTGCCAGCTCCGGGACGGAGAGCTCCTACGAGCAGTACTTC
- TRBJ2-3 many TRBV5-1 CASSSMPNTDTQYF TGCGCCAGCAGCTCCATGCCCAACACAGATACGCAGTATTTT
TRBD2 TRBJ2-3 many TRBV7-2 CASSQTGTSGTDTQYF TGTGCCAGCAGTCAAACCGGGACTAGCGGGACTGATACGCAGTATTTT
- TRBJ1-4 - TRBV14 CASSQESFRNEKLFF TGTGCCAGCAGCCAAGAGAGTTTCCGCAATGAAAAACTGTTTTTT
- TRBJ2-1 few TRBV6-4 CASSAGDYNEQFF TGTGCCAGCAGTGCGGGAGACTACAATGAGCAGTTCTTC
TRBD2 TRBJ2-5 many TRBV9 CASSGGLAGSETQYF TGTGCCAGCAGCGGGGGACTAGCGGGATCGGAGACCCAGTACTTC
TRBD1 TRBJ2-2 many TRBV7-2 CASSTQGVYTGELFF TGTGCCAGCAGCACCCAGGGGGTGTACACCGGGGAGCTGTTTTTT
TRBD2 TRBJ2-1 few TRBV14 CASSQEMGLAALNEQFF TGTGCCAGCAGCCAAGAGATGGGACTAGCTGCCTTAAATGAGCAGTTCTTC
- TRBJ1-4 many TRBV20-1 CSAELWDSQEKLFF TGCAGTGCTGAATTATGGGACTCCCAAGAAAAACTGTTTTTT
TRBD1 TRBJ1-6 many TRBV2 CASTREGTVNSPLHF TGTGCCAGCACGCGGGAGGGGACAGTTAATTCACCCCTCCACTTT
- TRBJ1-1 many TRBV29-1 CSARGWEMNTEAFF TGCAGCGCTAGGGGGTGGGAAATGAACACTGAAGCTTTCTTT
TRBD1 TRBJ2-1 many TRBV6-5 CASSSPQGAAYNEQFF TGTGCCAGCAGTTCTCCCCAGGGGGCGGCTTACAATGAGCAGTTCTTC
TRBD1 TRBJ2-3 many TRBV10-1 CATRPGQGTDTQYF TGCGCCACCAGGCCGGGACAGGGGACAGATACGCAGTATTTT